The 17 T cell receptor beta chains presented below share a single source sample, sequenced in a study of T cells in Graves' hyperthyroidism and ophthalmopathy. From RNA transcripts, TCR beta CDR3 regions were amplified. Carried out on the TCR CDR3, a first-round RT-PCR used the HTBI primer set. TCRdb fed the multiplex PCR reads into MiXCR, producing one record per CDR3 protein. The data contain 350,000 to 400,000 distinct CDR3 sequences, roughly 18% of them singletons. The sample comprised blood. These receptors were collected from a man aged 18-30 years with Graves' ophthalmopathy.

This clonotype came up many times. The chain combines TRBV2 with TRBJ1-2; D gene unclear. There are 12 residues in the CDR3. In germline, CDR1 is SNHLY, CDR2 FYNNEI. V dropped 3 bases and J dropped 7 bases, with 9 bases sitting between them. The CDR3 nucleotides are TGTGCCAGCAGTGACCGTTTCCCTGGCTACACCTTC. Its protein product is CASSDRFPGYTF.

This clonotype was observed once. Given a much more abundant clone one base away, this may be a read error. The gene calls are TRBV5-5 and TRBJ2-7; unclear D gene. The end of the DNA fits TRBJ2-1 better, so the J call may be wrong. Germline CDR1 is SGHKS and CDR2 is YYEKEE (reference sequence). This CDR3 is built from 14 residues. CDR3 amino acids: CASSSRASSYEQFF. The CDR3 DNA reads TGTGCCAGCAGCTCCCGAGCGAGCTCCTACGAGCAGTTCTTC.

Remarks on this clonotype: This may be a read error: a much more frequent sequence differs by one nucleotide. CDR3 loop: CTISESRDEQYF. In DNA form, the CDR3 reads TGTACCATCAGTGAGTCGCGGGACGAGCAGTACTTC. This rearrangement joins TRBV10-3 to TRBJ2-7, with D possibly being TRBD2 (5 bases). This CDR3 is built from 12 residues. Germline V gives CDR1 ENHRY, CDR2 SYGVKD.

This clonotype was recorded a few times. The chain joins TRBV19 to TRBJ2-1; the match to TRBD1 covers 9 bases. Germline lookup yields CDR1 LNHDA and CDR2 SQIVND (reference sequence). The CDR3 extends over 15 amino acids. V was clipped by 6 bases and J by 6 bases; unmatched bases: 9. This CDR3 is CASRTGTGRSNEQFF. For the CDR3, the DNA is TGTGCCAGTAGAACCGGGACAGGGCGATCCAATGAGCAGTTCTTC.

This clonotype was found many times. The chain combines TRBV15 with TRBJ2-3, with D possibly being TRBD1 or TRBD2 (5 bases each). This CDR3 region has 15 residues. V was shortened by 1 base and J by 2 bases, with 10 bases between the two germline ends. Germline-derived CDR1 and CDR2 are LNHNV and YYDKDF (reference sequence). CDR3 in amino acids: CATSRAGTPTDTQYF. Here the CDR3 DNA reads TGTGCCACCAGCAGAGCCGGGACCCCCACAGATACGCAGTATTTT.

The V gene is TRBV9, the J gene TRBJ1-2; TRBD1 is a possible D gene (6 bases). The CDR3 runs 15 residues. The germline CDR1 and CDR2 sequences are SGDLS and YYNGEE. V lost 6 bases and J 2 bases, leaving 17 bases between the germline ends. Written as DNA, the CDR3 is TGTGCCAGCACCCTTGGGGGGGCCCCCAACTATGGCTACACCTTC. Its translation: CASTLGGAPNYGYTF. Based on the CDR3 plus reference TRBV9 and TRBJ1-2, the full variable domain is DSGVTQTPKHLITATGQRVTLRCSPRSGDLSVYWYQQSLDQGLQFLIQYYNGEERAKGNILERFSAQQFPDLHSELNLSSLELGDSALYFCASTLGGAPNYGYTFGSGTRLTVV.

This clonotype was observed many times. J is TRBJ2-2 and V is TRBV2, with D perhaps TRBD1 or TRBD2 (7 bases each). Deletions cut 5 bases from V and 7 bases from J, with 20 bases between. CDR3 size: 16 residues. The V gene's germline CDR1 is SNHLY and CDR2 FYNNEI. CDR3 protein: CASSPEGGGLGGELFF. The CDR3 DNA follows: TGTGCCAGCAGTCCCGAGGGAGGGGGCCTAGGCGGGGAGCTGTTTTTT.

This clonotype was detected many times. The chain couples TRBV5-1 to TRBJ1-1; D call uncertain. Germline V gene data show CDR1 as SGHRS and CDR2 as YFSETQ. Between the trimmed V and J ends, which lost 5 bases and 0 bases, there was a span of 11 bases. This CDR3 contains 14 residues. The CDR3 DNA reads TGCGCCAGCAGTGGGGTGGCCATGAACACTGAAGCTTTCTTT. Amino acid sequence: CASSGVAMNTEAFF.

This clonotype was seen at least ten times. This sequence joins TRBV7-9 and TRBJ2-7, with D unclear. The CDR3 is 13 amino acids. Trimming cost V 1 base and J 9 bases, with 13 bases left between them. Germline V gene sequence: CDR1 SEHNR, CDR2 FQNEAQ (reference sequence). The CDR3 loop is CASSLEGSPGQYF. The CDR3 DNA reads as TGTGCCAGCAGCTTAGAGGGCTCGCCGGGGCAGTACTTC.

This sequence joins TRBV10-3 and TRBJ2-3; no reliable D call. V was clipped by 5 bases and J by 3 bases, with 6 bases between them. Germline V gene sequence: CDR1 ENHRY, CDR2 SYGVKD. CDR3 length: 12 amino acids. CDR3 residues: CAISLSTDTQYF. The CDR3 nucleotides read TGTGCCATCAGTCTGTCTACAGATACGCAGTATTTT.

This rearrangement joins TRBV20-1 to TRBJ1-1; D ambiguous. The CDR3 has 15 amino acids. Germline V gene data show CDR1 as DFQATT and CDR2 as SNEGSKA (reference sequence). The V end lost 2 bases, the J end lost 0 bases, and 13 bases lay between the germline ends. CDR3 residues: CSARSPNSVNTEAFF. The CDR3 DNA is TGCAGTGCTAGAAGTCCAAACTCGGTGAACACTGAAGCTTTCTTT.

CDR3 region: CASSPPSVGTEETQYF. The CDR3, as DNA: TGTGCCAGCAGCCCCCCCTCGGTTGGGACAGAAGAGACCCAGTACTTC. The chain combines TRBV7-8 with TRBJ2-5; 7 nucleotides match TRBD1. The CDR3 runs 16 residues. Per the germline V gene, CDR1 is SGHVS and CDR2 is FQNEAQ. V lost 5 bases to trimming and J lost 3 bases; unmatched junction nucleotides: 12.

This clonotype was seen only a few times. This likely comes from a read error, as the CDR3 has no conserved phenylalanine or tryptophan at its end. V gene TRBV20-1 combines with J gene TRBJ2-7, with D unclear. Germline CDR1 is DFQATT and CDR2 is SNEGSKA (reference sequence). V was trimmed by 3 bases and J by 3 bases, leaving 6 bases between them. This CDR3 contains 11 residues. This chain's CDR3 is CSASELYEQYL. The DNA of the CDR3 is TGCAGTGCTAGTGAGCTCTACGAGCAGTACCTC.

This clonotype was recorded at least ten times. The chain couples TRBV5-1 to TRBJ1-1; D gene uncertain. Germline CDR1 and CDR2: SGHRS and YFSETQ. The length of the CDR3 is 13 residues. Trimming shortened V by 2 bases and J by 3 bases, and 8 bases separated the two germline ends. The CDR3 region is CASSFGQDTEAFF. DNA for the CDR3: TGCGCCAGCAGCTTCGGGCAGGACACTGAAGCTTTCTTT.

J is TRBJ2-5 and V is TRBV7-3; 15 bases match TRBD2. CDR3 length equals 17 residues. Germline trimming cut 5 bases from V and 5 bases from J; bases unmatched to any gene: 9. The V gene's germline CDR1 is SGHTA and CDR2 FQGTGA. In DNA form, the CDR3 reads TGTGCCAGCAGCGAAACCGGGACTAGCGGGGGGTTGGAGACCCAGTACTTC. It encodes CASSETGTSGGLETQYF.

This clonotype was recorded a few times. CDR3 residues: CASSSHRGVVTQHF. CDR3 in DNA: TGTGCCAGCAGCTCTCACAGGGGGGTGGTGACCCAGCATTTT. The chain couples TRBV7-9 to TRBJ1-5, with TRBD1 matching 8 bases. Trimming removed 4 bases from V and 11 bases from J; junction bases left unmatched: 10. The CDR3 has 14 amino acids. CDR1 and CDR2 from the germline V gene are SEHNR and FQNEAQ (reference sequence).

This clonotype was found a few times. In nucleotides, the CDR3 is TGCGCCAGCAGCCACGGGGCAGGGGGTATGTATGGAAACACCATATATTTT. Protein sequence: CASSHGAGGMYGNTIYF. The chain recombines TRBV4-1 with TRBJ1-3, with TRBD1 matching 7 bases. CDR1 is MGHRA and CDR2 is YSYEKL in the germline V gene. This CDR3 has 17 residues. J gave up 3 bases and V 3 bases, and 11 bases lay outside the gene matches.